These 9 T cell receptor beta chains were all obtained from the same sample, sequenced in a study of PD-1 blockade in classical Hodgkin lymphoma. Method: immunoSEQ multiplex PCR; TCRdb's copy keeps in-frame clones and lacks some. The table shows approximately 4,400 clones, with under 75% occurring only once. Following autologous stem cell transplantation, relapse occurred in every patient, and exposure to brentuximab vedotin varied. The material was peripheral blood mononuclear cells (PBMCs), obtained at baseline. These receptors were collected from a human donor with classical Hodgkin lymphoma.

This clone was seen a single time. The chain recombines TRBV6-1 with TRBJ1-5; 8 bases are shared with TRBD1. Germline V gene sequence: CDR1 MNHNS, CDR2 SASEGT. CDR3 size: 14 residues. V was clipped by 6 bases and J by 6 bases; unmatched bases: 7. The CDR3 nucleotides read TGTGCCAGCAGCTCTCAGGGGGCTGTTCAGCCCCAGCATTTT. It encodes CASSSQGAVQPQHF.

The gene calls are TRBV6-6 and TRBJ1-1, with TRBD1 matching 7 bases. From germline, CDR1 is MNHNY and CDR2 SVGAGI (reference sequence). V was clipped by 0 bases and J by 5 bases; unmatched bases: 3. This CDR3 is 14 amino acids long. The CDR3 loop reads CASSYSVRGTEAFF. The CDR3, as DNA: TGTGCCAGCAGTTACTCGGTCAGGGGGACTGAAGCTTTCTTT.

This clone appeared once. One end of the junction varies from germline; a read error may be responsible. Other DNA sequences from this sample encode an identical CDR3 as well. This chain links TRBV19 with TRBJ1-1; no firm D call. This CDR3 is built from 13 residues. Germline V gene lookup returns CDR1 LNHDA and CDR2 SQIVND (reference sequence). This CDR3 reads CASSLRYNTEAFF. DNA of the CDR3: TGCGCCAGTAGTTTAAGATACAACACTGAAGCTTTCTTT.

This clone was seen a few times. The gene calls are TRBV7-8 and TRBJ1-6; a weak D match, TRBD1 (6 bases). Germline CDR1 reads SGHVS; CDR2 reads FQNEAQ. Trimming took off 9 bases at V and 8 bases at J, with 14 bases between the two ends. The CDR3 contains 13 residues. The CDR3 DNA reads as TGTGCCAGTGTAGGGGGTTCGCATTCACCCCTCCACTTT. This codes for CASVGGSHSPLHF.

This clone was found a few times. V is TRBV7-3 and J is TRBJ2-1; TRBD2 is a possible D gene (6 bases). The ends were cut back, 2 bases at V and 4 bases at J, with 12 bases in the middle. The CDR3 covers 15 residues. Germline CDR1 is SGHTA and CDR2 is FQGTGA. Written as DNA, the CDR3 is TGTGCCAGCAGCTTAGACGGGAGTGAGTACAATGAGCAGTTCTTC. Translation: CASSLDGSEYNEQFF.

Judged by abundance, this clone is medium-sized. The chain has TRBV7-9 and TRBJ2-7, with 10 positions matching TRBD2. CDR3 size: 16 residues. J was trimmed by 6 bases and V by 5 bases; bases with no gene match: 13. Germline V gene sequence: CDR1 SEHNR, CDR2 FQNEAQ (reference sequence). The chain's CDR3 is CASSPRTSGKNLEQYF. The CDR3 DNA reads as TGTGCCAGCAGCCCCCGGACTAGCGGAAAAAACCTCGAGCAGTACTTC.

The chain recombines TRBV19 with TRBJ2-7; 10 positions match TRBD1. The CDR3 extends over 16 amino acids. The J segment lost 0 bases and the V segment lost 1 base, leaving 3 bases of the junction unmatched. Per the germline V gene, CDR1 is LNHDA and CDR2 is SQIVND (reference sequence). The CDR3 sequence: CASSIGGQGLSYEQYF. The CDR3 coding sequence is TGTGCCAGTAGTATAGGGGGACAGGGGCTCTCCTACGAGCAGTACTTC.

This clone was counted only a few times. V usage is TRBV5-4 and J usage is TRBJ2-2, with 11 bases lining up with TRBD2. Trimming at V came to 4 bases and at J to 6 bases, leaving 14 bases not matched to a gene. The CDR3 runs to 18 residues. The germline gives CDR1 SGHNT, CDR2 YYREEE (reference sequence). In nucleotides, the CDR3 is TGTGCCAGCAGCCAGGGGATACTAGCGGGAGTTTCAGCCGGGGAGCTGTTTTTT. Its translation: CASSQGILAGVSAGELFF.

The chain's CDR3 is CASTPAGAYNEQFF. DNA of the CDR3: TGCGCCAGCACCCCCGCAGGGGCCTACAATGAGCAGTTCTTC. The V and J genes are TRBV5-1 and TRBJ2-1; TRBD1 is a possible D gene (6 bases). V lost 6 bases to trimming and J lost 2 bases, with 12 bases between them. Looked up from germline, CDR1 is SGHRS and CDR2 is YFSETQ. The length of the CDR3 is 14 residues.